These 28 T cell receptor beta chains came from one sample sequenced in a study of response to subunit inactivated influenza vaccine. TCRdb itself ran the RT-PCR reads through MiXCR, one entry per CDR3 protein. The data contain approximately 700,000 distinct CDR3 sequences, about 15% of them singletons. Material: PBMCs from blood, obtained 11 to 12 days after vaccination. The receptors derive from a man aged 50 or older who received an inactivated influenza vaccine.

This clonotype was seen a few times. The V and J genes are TRBV6-5 and TRBJ1-2; D gene ambiguous. The V gene lost 8 bases and the J gene lost 4 bases, with 11 bases spanning the gap. The germline CDR1 and CDR2 sequences are MNHEY and SVGAGI. This CDR3 has 12 residues. CDR3 in DNA: TGTGCCAGCGTCGATCAGCTCTATGGCTACACCTTC. This codes for CASVDQLYGYTF.

This clonotype was found a few times. The chain couples TRBV11-2 to TRBJ2-1, with D perhaps TRBD2 (6 bases). Germline-derived CDR1 and CDR2 are SGHAT and FQNNGV. V lost 5 bases to trimming and J lost 2 bases, with 22 bases between them. This CDR3 comprises 18 residues. CDR3 bases: TGTGCCAGCAGCCGCGCCGGGACTTTCTGGTCAGCCTACAATGAGCAGTTCTTC. It specifies CASSRAGTFWSAYNEQFF.

The genes are TRBV4-2 and TRBJ1-1; 10 nucleotides agree with TRBD1. Germline V gene data show CDR1 as LGHNA and CDR2 as YNFKEQ. The V segment lost 3 bases and the J segment 5 bases; nucleotides outside the gene matches: 6. The CDR3 has 15 amino acids. The CDR3 DNA reads as TGTGCCAGCAGCCACGTGACAGGGGGCTCGACTGAAGCTTTCTTT. Translating gives CASSHVTGGSTEAFF.

This clonotype occurred many times. The chain uses TRBV7-6 and TRBJ2-5, with D perhaps matching TRBD1 (6 bases). With 3 bases removed from V and 4 bases from J, the gap between germline ends came to 9 bases. The CDR3 covers 13 residues. Germline V gene sequence: CDR1 SGHVS, CDR2 FNYEAQ. CDR3 residues: CASSLQGRETQYF. CDR3 bases: TGTGCCAGCAGCTTGCAGGGGAGAGAGACCCAGTACTTC.

The chain recombines TRBV12-3 or TRBV12-4 with TRBJ1-6, with D hard to call. The V end was cut by 5 bases, the J end by 10 bases, with 18 bases between. The CDR3 is 15 residues long. CDR3 residues: CASSDTGSLASPLHF. The CDR3 DNA is TGTGCCAGCAGTGATACCGGGTCCCTGGCCTCACCCCTCCACTTT.

This clonotype turned up a few times. The chain carries TRBV4-3 and TRBJ1-1; unclear D gene. V gave up 1 base and J gave up 1 base, with 7 bases separating them. There are 14 residues in the CDR3. Germline loops: CDR1 LGHNA, CDR2 YSLEER. The CDR3 nucleotides read TGCGCCAGCAGCCAAGGACACCGGAACACTGAAGCTTTCTTT. As protein: CASSQGHRNTEAFF.

The table lists this clonotype with a few counts. This chain uses TRBV7-3 with TRBJ2-2, with D unresolved. CDR3 length: 13 amino acids. Germline values: CDR1 SGHTA, CDR2 FQGTGA. Trimming took off 8 bases at V and 1 base at J, with 8 bases between the two ends. This chain's CDR3 is CASSSENTGELFF. As DNA, the CDR3 is TGTGCCAGCTCCTCCGAGAACACCGGGGAGCTGTTTTTT.

This clonotype was seen many times. V usage is TRBV5-1 and J usage is TRBJ2-1; 10 nucleotides line up with TRBD1. This CDR3 has 14 residues. CDR1 SGHRS and CDR2 YFSETQ come from the germline V gene. Unmatched junction bases numbered 6, after V lost 4 bases and J lost 8 bases. The CDR3 spells CASSLTGGLDEQFF. The CDR3 DNA reads TGCGCCAGCAGCCTGACAGGGGGCCTCGATGAGCAGTTCTTC.

In this sample, this clonotype turned up a few times. The V call is TRBV5-1, the J call TRBJ2-1; 8 bases agree with TRBD2. V lost 7 bases, J lost 6 bases, and 15 bases stayed unmatched. This CDR3 has 16 residues. Germline values: CDR1 SGHRS, CDR2 YFSETQ. For the CDR3, the DNA is TGCGCCAGCTCCCTATCTACCCGGGGGGGCTCCAATGAGCAGTTCTTC. Translated: CASSLSTRGGSNEQFF.

Points on this clonotype: The conserved final phenylalanine or tryptophan is absent from the CDR3, which likely points to a read error. The chain employs TRBV11-1 and TRBJ2-6; D might be TRBD1 (6 bases). Germline V lookup: CDR1 SGHAT, CDR2 FQDESV (reference sequence). Trimming shortened V by 4 bases and J by 0 bases, and 19 bases separated the two germline ends. This CDR3 is built from 19 residues. For the CDR3, the DNA is TGTGCCAGCAGCTCCAAATCACCGACAGGATACTCTGGGGCCAACGTCCTGACTCTC. It translates to CASSSKSPTGYSGANVLTL.

The chain carries TRBV7-9 and TRBJ1-1; 7 bases match TRBD1. The germline V gene has CDR1 SEHNR and CDR2 FQNEAQ (reference sequence). This CDR3 has 14 amino acids. The V segment lost 5 bases and the J segment 3 bases; nucleotides outside the gene matches: 6. The DNA for the CDR3 is TGTGCCAGCAGCCGACAGGGTACAGACACTGAAGCTTTCTTT. Translating it yields CASSRQGTDTEAFF.

This clonotype appeared once. V and J are TRBV5-6 and TRBJ2-7; TRBD2 aligns across 7 bases. The V gene's germline CDR1 is SGHDT and CDR2 YYEEEE. The CDR3 totals 18 residues. Trimming took 0 bases from V and 3 from J; bases not matched to a gene: 15. CDR3 loop: CASSLGRYWTSEVYEQYF. The CDR3 DNA reads TGTGCCAGCAGCTTGGGACGTTATTGGACTAGTGAAGTCTACGAGCAGTACTTC.

The chain employs TRBV6-1 and TRBJ2-7; TRBD2 agrees at 11 bases. Per germline, CDR1 MNHNS and CDR2 SASEGT. Losses at the gene ends were 7 bases for V and 5 bases for J; bases not matched to a gene: 13. This CDR3 is built from 16 residues. This CDR3 reads CASTGFGTSGSNEQYF. The CDR3 DNA is TGTGCCAGCACCGGATTCGGGACTAGCGGTAGCAACGAGCAGTACTTC.

Only a few counts were recorded for this clonotype. The chain uses TRBV20-1 and TRBJ2-7; TRBD2 matches at 7 bases. The V segment lost 0 bases and the J segment 4 bases; nucleotides outside the gene matches: 6. CDR3 length: 14 residues. Germline assignment: CDR1 DFQATT and CDR2 SNEGSKA (reference sequence). In DNA form, the CDR3 reads TGCAGTGCTAGAGATGTACTAGCGCCGTACGAGCAGTACTTC. This codes for CSARDVLAPYEQYF.

This clonotype has more than one count but fewer than ten. The V and J genes are TRBV7-9 and TRBJ1-3; 8 positions match TRBD1. Germline trimming cut 6 bases from V and 1 base from J; bases unmatched to any gene: 8. Germline lookup yields CDR1 SEHNR and CDR2 FQNEAQ (reference sequence). There are 16 residues in the CDR3. The CDR3 region is CASRPDRGKSGNTIYF. As DNA, the CDR3 is TGTGCCAGCAGACCAGACAGGGGAAAGTCTGGAAACACCATATATTTT.

This clonotype was counted many times. The chain joins TRBV5-1 to TRBJ2-4; TRBD2 aligns across 14 bases. Trimming cost V 3 bases and J 1 base; bases outside gene matches: 3. CDR3 length equals 17 residues. CDR1 is SGHRS, CDR2 YFSETQ, per germline. CDR3 loop: CASSSWTSGRAKNIQYF. Written as DNA, the CDR3 is TGCGCCAGCAGCTCATGGACTAGCGGGAGGGCCAAAAACATTCAGTACTTC.

The rearrangement joins TRBV7-8 to TRBJ2-3; the match to TRBD2 covers 9 bases. J gave up 0 bases and V 2 bases, and 9 bases lay outside the gene matches. CDR1 is SGHVS and CDR2 is FQNEAQ in the germline V gene. This CDR3 contains 18 residues. Written as DNA, the CDR3 is TGTGCCAGCAGCTTATCGGGCGGGGGGGCCATCAGCACAGATACGCAGTATTTT. Its protein is CASSLSGGGAISTDTQYF.

J is TRBJ2-3 and V is TRBV3-1; D might be TRBD2 (6 bases). CDR3 length: 14 amino acids. Germline V gene data show CDR1 as LGHDT and CDR2 as YNNKEL (reference sequence). V was clipped by 4 bases and J by 2 bases, with 10 bases between them. CDR3 in amino acids: CASSLGTLTDTQYF. DNA for the CDR3: TGTGCCAGCAGCCTCGGGACTCTCACAGATACGCAGTATTTT.

The CDR3 DNA reads as TGTGCCAGCAGTGCTTACTTAGGACAGGAATACAATGAGCAGTTCTTC. Its protein is CASSAYLGQEYNEQFF. The chain combines TRBV28 with TRBJ2-1; 7 bases are a match to TRBD1. The V segment lost 5 bases and the J segment 4 bases; nucleotides outside the gene matches: 11. Germline assignment: CDR1 MDHEN and CDR2 SYDVKM. The CDR3 is made up of 16 amino acids.

The chain has TRBV28 and TRBJ1-6, with no clear D. Germline V CDR1 and CDR2: MDHEN, SYDVKM. V was shortened by 3 bases and J by 8 bases, with 5 bases between the two germline ends. This CDR3 spans 12 amino acids. This chain's CDR3 is CASSLIYSPLHF. CDR3 DNA: TGTGCCAGCAGTTTGATTTATTCACCCCTCCACTTT.

A few counts support this clonotype. The rearrangement joins TRBV7-2 to TRBJ2-1; the match to TRBD2 covers 10 bases. The CDR3 covers 15 residues. V dropped 3 bases and J dropped 9; count of bases not matched to a gene: 8. Germline-derived CDR1 and CDR2 are SGHTA and FQGNSA. CDR3 bases: TGTGCCAGCAGCTTGGCTAGCGGGAGTGTGAGTGAGCAGTTCTTC. Translating it yields CASSLASGSVSEQFF.

In its sample, this clonotype was seen a few times. V usage is TRBV29-1 and J usage is TRBJ2-7; D is undetermined. Germline CDR1 reads SQVTM; CDR2 reads ANQGSEA. There are 13 residues in the CDR3. V lost 3 bases to trimming and J lost 0 bases, with 9 bases between them. CDR3 DNA sequence: TGCAGCGTTGATAGTCCACGCTCCTACGAGCAGTACTTC. Its protein is CSVDSPRSYEQYF.

The chain uses TRBV27 and TRBJ1-2; weak D call: TRBD1 (5 bases). This CDR3 contains 15 residues. The V and J ends lost 1 base and 8 bases respectively, with 17 bases between them. Germline V gene sequence: CDR1 MNHEY, CDR2 SMNVEV (reference sequence). The CDR3 coding sequence is TGTGCCAGCAGTTTATATGGGTCAGGGTTGGGGGGCTACACCTTC. Its translation: CASSLYGSGLGGYTF.

The chain employs TRBV7-9 and TRBJ2-7; 10 positions agree with TRBD1. CDR3 size: 15 residues. Germline-derived CDR1 and CDR2 are SEHNR and FQNEAQ (reference sequence). The ends lost 5 bases at V and 4 bases at J; junction bases unmatched: 8. Here the CDR3 DNA reads TGTGCCAGCAGCGCCCCGGGACAGGGGTTATACGAGCAGTACTTC. Translated: CASSAPGQGLYEQYF.

Ten or more counts support this clonotype. V is TRBV7-2 and J is TRBJ1-6; D unresolved. CDR3 length: 14 amino acids. The germline gives CDR1 SGHTA, CDR2 FQGNSA. The V end lost 5 bases, the J end lost 4 bases, and 9 bases lay between the germline ends. The CDR3 spells CASSVYSYNSPLHF. The CDR3 bases are TGTGCCAGCAGCGTCTACAGTTATAATTCACCCCTCCACTTT.

In its sample, this clonotype is medium-sized. This chain joins TRBV20-1 and TRBJ2-1; 8 bases are a match to TRBD1. Germline V lookup: CDR1 DFQATT, CDR2 SNEGSKA (reference sequence). The CDR3 consists of 12 residues. V lost 6 bases and J lost 6; bases outside the gene matches: 4. CDR3 nucleotides: TGCAGTGCATTTGACAGGGGCAATGAGCAGTTCTTC. This gives the protein CSAFDRGNEQFF.

This clonotype occurred a few times. The rearrangement uses TRBV9 and TRBJ2-1, with 11 bases matching TRBD2. Germline CDR1 reads SGDLS; CDR2 reads YYNGEE. The length of the CDR3 is 18 residues. V shed 0 bases and J 9 bases; nucleotides not matched to a gene: 14. The CDR3 DNA reads as TGTGCCAGCAGCGTAGGCCCGGAGACGCTACTAGCGGGAGTTGAGCAGTTCTTC. Protein sequence: CASSVGPETLLAGVEQFF.

V usage is TRBV4-1 and J usage is TRBJ2-7, with 9 positions matching TRBD1. Per the germline V gene, CDR1 is MGHRA and CDR2 is YSYEKL. This CDR3 has 17 amino acids. V shed 4 bases, J shed 0 bases, and the junction held 10 bases outside the gene matches. The CDR3 here is CASSLHSTGGGSYEQYF. The CDR3 DNA is TGCGCCAGCAGCCTCCACTCAACAGGGGGCGGCTCCTACGAGCAGTACTTC.